This TCR beta chain was obtained from a study of OX40 agonist ivuxolimab in advanced cancers. Overall study: Age averaged about 60 years (range about 20 to 80), and less than 85% were male. Enrollees could have had prior anti-PD-1, anti-PD-L1 or anti-CTLA-4 therapy, which about 40% had received. Findings of the study overall: Expanded clones were, on average, more numerous in CD8+ T cells than in CD4+.

The CDR3 has 12 amino acids. Trimming removed 8 bases at V and 3 bases at J, with 5 bases between. The germline V gene has CDR1 MNHEY and CDR2 SVGAGI. Sequencing used immunoSEQ multiplex PCR; TCRdb keeps in-frame clones, though not all of them. Here the sample spans approximately 72,000 clones, around 88% being singletons. Comments on this clone: Its antigen remains unknown.

The sequenced sample was CD4+ or CD8+ T cells sorted from blood, obtained in a trial of the OX40 agonist ivuxolimab. This receptor was taken from an adult with an advanced solid tumor such as melanoma, head and neck, liver or kidney cancer. The gene calls are TRBV6-5 and TRBJ1-6; no definite D call. CDR3: CASRDYNSPLHF. CDR3 sequence (DNA): TGTGCCAGCCGCGACTATAATTCACCCCTCCACTTT.